Listed below are T cell receptor beta chains from one sample, sequenced in a study of OX40 agonist ivuxolimab in advanced cancers. Sequenced by immunoSEQ multiplex PCR; TCRdb stores in-frame clones only, minus some. This table has fewer than 20,000 clones, just under 75% appearing once. The source material was CD4+ or CD8+ T cells sorted from blood, sampled in a trial of the OX40 agonist ivuxolimab. The source of these receptors is an adult with an advanced solid tumor such as melanoma, head and neck, liver or kidney cancer. The CDR3 runs from the conserved cysteine through the conserved F or W. A D gene is named only where the DNA matches it firmly. Some rows mark clone size as missing; the rest say once, few, many or name a class of expanded clone.

.	TRBJ2-2	.	TRBV5-6	14	TGTGCCAGCAGCTTTAGTATAATAGCCGGGGAGCTGTTTTTT	CASSFSIIAGELFF
TRBD1	TRBJ1-1	.	TRBV27	14	TGTGCCAGCAGCCCCGGGACAGGGTTCACTGAAGCTTTCTTT	CASSPGTGFTEAFF
.	TRBJ2-7	.	TRBV5-1	12	TGCGCCAGCAGCCCGACAGGCTCCGAGCAGTACTTC	CASSPTGSEQYF
.	TRBJ1-1	medium-sized	TRBV7-9	15	TGTGCCAGCAGGGCCAGGGTAGGGACGAACACTGAAGCTTTCTTT	CASRARVGTNTEAFF
.	TRBJ1-1	.	TRBV4-1	16	TGCGCCAGCAGCCAAGACCCGGGCCCGGGATACACTGAAGCTTTCTTT	CASSQDPGPGYTEAFF
.	TRBJ1-5	.	TRBV5-5	13	TGTGCCAGCAGCTCCGATCTCGATCAGCCCCAGCATTTT	CASSSDLDQPQHF
.	TRBJ1-1	.	TRBV6-1	12	TGTGCCAGCAGTTATGAGGGCACTGAAGCTTTCTTT	CASSYEGTEAFF
.	TRBJ2-3	.	TRBV2	22	TGTGCCAGCAGACCGGTGGTCGTGCGGTTACTAGGGAGACTAGAATCATTAGATACGCAGTATTTT	CASRPVVVRLLGRLESLDTQYF
.	TRBJ2-2	.	TRBV19	14	TGTGCCAGTAGTGATTGGGCGGAAGCCGGGGAGCTGTTTTTT	CASSDWAEAGELFF
.	TRBJ2-7	.	TRBV6-6	13	TGTGCCAGCAGTTACACGGGTTACTACGAGCAGTACTTC	CASSYTGYYEQYF
TRBD2	TRBJ2-1	.	TRBV27	15	TGTGCCAGCAGTTTAGGGGCTAGCGGGCGAAATGAGCAGTTCTTC	CASSLGASGRNEQFF
TRBD1	TRBJ2-7	.	TRBV27	14	TGTGCCAGCAGTTCCGACAGGGTTGTGAGGGAGCAGTACTTC	CASSSDRVVREQYF
TRBD1	TRBJ2-7	.	TRBV5-6	13	TGTGCCAGCAGCTTAGGGACAGGCTACGAGCAGTACTTC	CASSLGTGYEQYF